This TCR beta chain was identified during a study of OX40 agonist ivuxolimab in advanced cancers. Study context: Patients were roughly 81% male with ages about 20 to 79, mean roughly 64.

In germline, CDR1 is MNHEY, CDR2 SMNVEV (reference sequence). V was clipped by 6 bases and J by 6 bases, with 5 bases between them. The CDR3 contains 11 residues. Profiled with immunoSEQ multiplex PCR; TCRdb holds only in-frame clones, not every one. The data hold 30,000 to 35,000 clones, with about nine tenths observed a single time. Study outcomes and limitations: The antigen specificity of the peripheral T cells (those that were expanded) was not determined. Individuals who were partial responders at 0.1-3.0 mg/kg had clonal expansion that ranked among the lowest.

Notes on this clone: Its antigen is undetermined.

This TCR derives from an adult with an advanced solid tumor such as melanoma, head and neck, liver or kidney cancer. The sample here was CD4+ or CD8+ T cells sorted from blood, taken in a trial of the OX40 agonist ivuxolimab. The rearrangement links TRBV27 to TRBJ2-2, with D hard to call. The CDR3: CASSRSGELFF. As DNA, the CDR3 is TGTGCCAGCAGCCGATCCGGGGAGCTGTTTTTT.